This TCR beta chain was captured in a study of blood T cell repertoires in COVID-19. In the original processing: Using reference gene primer amplification, nucleated cell counts were estimated. The table came from immunoSEQ multiplex PCR; TCRdb's copy has only in-frame clones and leaves some out. V, J and clone size are taken as reported in that table, and D and trimming were inferred from the DNA itself. The sample holds about 60,000 clones, approximately 86% seen once. Sequences were obtained from peripheral blood. The TCR sequence derives from a man in his 60s with acute or convalescent COVID-19.

CDR3: CASGGMDEQYF. CDR3 sequence (DNA): TGTGCCAGCGGCGGGATGGACGAGCAGTACTTC. This chain uses TRBV3-1 (or the pseudogene TRBV3-2) with TRBJ2-7; maybe TRBD2 (6 bases). The CDR3 has 11 amino acids. The germline V gene has CDR1 LGHDT and CDR2 YNNKEL (reference sequence). V was pared by 8 bases and J by 5 bases, with 10 bases between.